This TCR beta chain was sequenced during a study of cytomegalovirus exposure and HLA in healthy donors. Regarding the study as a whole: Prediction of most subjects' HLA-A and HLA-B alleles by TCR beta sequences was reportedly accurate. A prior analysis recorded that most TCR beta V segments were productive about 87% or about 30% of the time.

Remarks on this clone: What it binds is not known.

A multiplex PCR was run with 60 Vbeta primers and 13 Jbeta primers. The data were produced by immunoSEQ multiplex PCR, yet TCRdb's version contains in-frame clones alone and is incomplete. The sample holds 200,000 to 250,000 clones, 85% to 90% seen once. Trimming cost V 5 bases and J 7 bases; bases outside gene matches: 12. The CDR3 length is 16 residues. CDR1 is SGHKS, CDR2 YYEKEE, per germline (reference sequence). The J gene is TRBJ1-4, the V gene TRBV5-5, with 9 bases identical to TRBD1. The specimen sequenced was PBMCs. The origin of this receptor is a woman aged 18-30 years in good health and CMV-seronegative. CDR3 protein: CASRSPDRGGGEKLFF. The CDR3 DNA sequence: TGTGCCAGCAGGTCGCCTGACAGGGGGGGAGGTGAAAAACTGTTTTTT.